This TCR beta chain was captured by sequencing in a study of CD8+CD57+ T cells in acquired aplastic anemia. General study findings and limits: Significant differences in CD8+ Simpson's diversity were not observed between patients and controls. Shared by patients and controls, some 29 CD8+ CDR3s were abundant in patients.

Germline values: CDR1 DFQATT, CDR2 SNEGSKA (reference sequence). V lost 6 bases and J lost 0; bases outside the gene matches: 6. CDR3 length: 14 residues. According to the study, genomic DNA was the template for TCR beta VDJ and CDR3 profiling. Using its own MiXCR run on the reads, TCRdb lists one record per CDR3 protein. This table has around 150,000 distinct CDR3 sequences, around 52% appearing once. Regarding this clonotype: Its matching antigen is unknown. This may be a read error, as it is one base from a much larger clone. Since no conserved phenylalanine or tryptophan closes the CDR3, a read error is the likely cause.

Patients chosen for sequencing had CD8+CD57+ cells that had expanded, as shown by flow cytometry. Diagnosis of severe acquired aplastic anemia applied to all patients. Sequenced input: sorted CD4+, CD8+, or CD8+CD57+ T cells (not recorded which) from PBMCs. This TCR derives from a human donor with aplastic anemia. The chain has TRBV20-1 and TRBJ1-1, with 8 bases that match TRBD1. The CDR3: CSANRGGMNTEAFL. CDR3 DNA: TGCAGTGCAAACAGGGGGGGGATGAACACTGAAGCTTTCCTT.